Following are 5 T cell receptor beta chains from one sample sequenced in a study of human T cells and chemical hapten exposure. Time point of the sample: pre-sensitization, week 0. Treatment denoted: therapeutic diphenylcyclopropenone sensitization with weekly scalp DPC. TCRdb processed the RACE reads anew with MiXCR; each CDR3 protein has one entry. The data contain 350,000 to 400,000 distinct CDR3 sequences, 4% to 6% of them singletons. Source: whole blood, taken in connection with sensitization to the hapten diphenylcyclopropenone (DPC). The receptors were gathered from a woman aged 45-65 years with alopecia areata. Some clones in this sample may be carry-over from other donors' samples.

This clonotype was observed many times. The chain combines TRBV21-1 with TRBJ2-3; the D call in the table, TRBD1, was not verified against the DNA. TRBV21-1 is a known pseudogene. The CDR3 is 17 amino acids. As DNA, the CDR3 is TGTGCCAGCAGCAAAGGTGGCGGGGGGCTCTCCACAGATACGCAGTATTTT. Its translation: CASSKGGGGLSTDTQYF.

V usage is TRBV6-5 and J usage is TRBJ2-6; D is unresolved. CDR1 and CDR2 from the germline V gene are MNHEY and SVGAGI. Trimming removed 6 bases at V and 0 bases at J, with 9 bases between. The CDR3 spans 15 residues. CDR3 sequence reads: CASRHSSSGANVLTF. The CDR3 coding sequence is TGTGCCAGCAGGCATTCGAGCTCTGGGGCCAACGTCCTGACTTTC.

The genes are TRBV6-5 and TRBJ2-1, with 8 positions matching TRBD1. Germline V CDR1 and CDR2: MNHEY, SVGAGI. The V segment lost 0 bases and the J segment 2 bases; nucleotides outside the gene matches: 3. The CDR3 has 16 amino acids. Written as DNA, the CDR3 is TGTGCCAGCAGTTACTCAACAGGGGGGCCCTACAATGAGCAGTTCTTC. Translated: CASSYSTGGPYNEQFF.

This clonotype showed up just a few times. The chain joins TRBV6-2 or TRBV6-3 to TRBJ2-7; D remains ambiguous. Trimming removed 6 bases at V and 3 bases at J, with 18 bases between. The CDR3 runs 15 residues. Germline CDR1 MNHEY, CDR2 SVGEGT. CDR3 DNA sequence: TGTGCCAGCAGAAGAGCCCGGATCGAAGACTACGAGCAGTACTTC. Translating it yields CASRRARIEDYEQYF.

This clonotype was counted ten times or more. The chain links TRBV15 to TRBJ1-1; 8 bases are a match to TRBD1. CDR1 and CDR2 (germline): LNHNV, YYDKDF (reference sequence). The ends lost 5 bases at V and 4 bases at J; junction bases unmatched: 9. CDR3 length: 15 amino acids. The CDR3 is CATSPFSDRVTEAFF. The CDR3 bases are TGTGCCACCAGCCCCTTTTCGGACAGGGTCACTGAAGCTTTCTTT. Full variable domain (missing parts from reference TRBV15 and TRBJ1-1): DAMVIQNPRYQVTQFGKPVTLSCSQTLNHNVMYWYQQKSSQAPKLLFHYYDKDFNNEADTPDNFQSRRPNTSFCFLDIRSPGLGDTAMYLCATSPFSDRVTEAFFGQGTRLTVV.